Below, 19 T cell receptor beta chains from the same sample are listed, as sequenced in a study of blood T cell repertoires in COVID-19. Profiled with immunoSEQ multiplex PCR; TCRdb holds only in-frame clones, not every one. The sample includes roughly 190,000 clones, roughly 80% of them seen just once. The sample comprised peripheral blood. The receptors were sampled from a woman in her 70s with COVID-19, enrolled during active disease.

The rearrangement links TRBV14 to TRBJ1-2; TRBD1 is a possible D gene (6 bases). The germline V gene has CDR1 SGHDN and CDR2 FVKESK. V was trimmed by 2 bases and J by 4 bases, leaving 11 bases between them. This CDR3 has 14 amino acids. In DNA form, the CDR3 reads TGTGCCAGCAGCCAACACGACAGGCGCTATGGCTACACCTTC. Translating gives CASSQHDRRYGYTF.

This chain joins TRBV30 and TRBJ1-2; weak D call: TRBD1 (6 bases). V was trimmed by 2 bases and J by 6 bases, leaving 13 bases between them. Looked up from germline, CDR1 is GTSNPN and CDR2 is SVGIG (reference sequence). The CDR3 has 13 amino acids. Written as DNA, the CDR3 is TGTGCCTGGAGTTTGCAACAGGGCCATGGCTACACCTTC. It translates to CAWSLQQGHGYTF.

The chain carries TRBV21-1 and TRBJ1-6. TRBV21-1 is classified as a pseudogene. The CDR3 is 20 amino acids. CDR3 residues: CASSTRSRNPGFAYNSPLHF. CDR3 nucleotides: TGTGCCAGCAGCACTCGCTCTAGAAATCCGGGTTTCGCCTATAATTCACCCCTCCACTTT.

The gene calls are TRBV19 and TRBJ2-7, with D perhaps TRBD1 (8 bases). From germline, CDR1 is LNHDA and CDR2 SQIVND (reference sequence). The CDR3 covers 12 residues. The V gene lost 10 bases and the J gene lost 4 bases, with 14 bases spanning the gap. The CDR3 sequence is CAINRGGYEQYV. The CDR3 DNA is TGTGCCATAAACAGGGGGGGGTACGAGCAGTACGTC.

The gene calls are TRBV3-1 (or the pseudogene TRBV3-2) and TRBJ1-6, with 8 nucleotides matching TRBD1. J lost 6 bases, V lost 2 bases, and 6 bases had no gene match. From germline, CDR1 is LGHDT and CDR2 YNNKEL (reference sequence). The CDR3 runs to 16 residues. The CDR3 reads CASSQLTGVRNSPLHF. In DNA form, the CDR3 reads TGTGCCAGCAGCCAATTGACAGGGGTTCGTAATTCACCCCTCCACTTT.

This clone has a single count. This rearrangement joins TRBV29-1 to TRBJ2-3; tentatively, D is TRBD1 (7 bases). This CDR3 contains 16 residues. CDR1 is SQVTM, CDR2 ANQGSEA, per germline. Trimming removed 5 bases from V and 4 bases from J, with 22 bases in between. For the CDR3, the DNA is TGCAGCGTTCGGTGGAGGGGGCAGGGTAAAGCAGATACGCAGTATTTT. Amino acids: CSVRWRGQGKADTQYF.

The chain is built from TRBV30 and TRBJ2-3, with TRBD1 as a possible D gene (6 bases). In germline, CDR1 is GTSNPN, CDR2 SVGIG (reference sequence). This CDR3 is built from 16 residues. Trimming left V 5 bases short and J 0 bases short, with 18 bases between. DNA of the CDR3: TGTGCCTGGGGGGCATTAGGCAGGGGTAGCACAGATACGCAGTATTTT. Residues: CAWGALGRGSTDTQYF. The variable domain in full, completed from reference TRBV30 and TRBJ2-3, reads SQTIHQWPATLVQPVGSPLSLECTVEGTSNPNLYWYRQAAGRGLQLLFYSVGIGQISSEVPQNLSASRPQDRQFILSSKKLLLSDSGFYLCAWGALGRGSTDTQYFGPGTRLTVL.

This clone was observed a single time. The chain is built from TRBV19 and TRBJ2-1, with D maybe TRBD2 (6 bases). CDR1 LNHDA and CDR2 SQIVND come from the germline V gene (reference sequence). Trimming removed 3 bases at V and 2 bases at J, with 11 bases between. The CDR3 totals 15 residues. The CDR3 loop is CASSIVRGAYNEQFF. Here the CDR3 DNA reads TGTGCCAGTAGTATTGTGCGGGGAGCCTACAATGAGCAGTTCTTC.

J is TRBJ2-5 and V is TRBV21-1; the listed D gene, TRBD1, was not tested against the DNA. TRBV21-1 is deemed a pseudogene. The CDR3 has 14 amino acids. As DNA, the CDR3 is TGTGCCAGCAGCAAATGTGACAAACAAGAGACCCAGTACTTC. Protein sequence: CASSKCDKQETQYF.

This clone was seen a handful of times. The V gene is TRBV7-2, the J gene TRBJ2-5; 11 bases align to TRBD1. The junction had 5 bases not matched to a gene; V was cut back by 1 base and J by 7 bases. This CDR3 region has 15 residues. Germline assignment: CDR1 SGHTA and CDR2 FQGNSA. The CDR3 region has the DNA TGTGCCAGCAGCTTAGGGCCCGGGACAGGGGGGACCCAGTACTTC. Encoded protein: CASSLGPGTGGTQYF.

The V gene is TRBV5-1, the J gene TRBJ2-3, with 12 bases that match TRBD2. V lost 4 bases to trimming and J lost 5 bases; unmatched junction nucleotides: 11. The germline CDR1 and CDR2 sequences are SGHRS and YFSETQ. The CDR3 contains 17 residues. The CDR3 loop reads CASSMTLAGGRGDTQYF. The CDR3 coding sequence is TGCGCCAGCAGCATGACCCTAGCGGGGGGGCGCGGAGATACGCAGTATTTT.

The chain carries TRBV11-2 and TRBJ2-1; 8 nucleotides agree with TRBD1. V trimming: 6 bases; J trimming: 5 bases; junction bases outside the gene matches: 18. CDR3 length equals 18 residues. CDR1 is SGHAT, CDR2 FQNNGV, per germline. CDR3 bases: TGTGCCAGCAGGATTAGCCCAGGGGGCAGGGGCTTCAACAATGAGCAGTTCTTC. Residues: CASRISPGGRGFNNEQFF.

The rearrangement uses TRBV28 and TRBJ1-5; D possibly corresponds to TRBD1 (6 bases). The CDR3 extends over 16 amino acids. From germline, CDR1 is MDHEN and CDR2 SYDVKM. Trimming pared 4 bases from V and 0 bases from J, leaving 13 bases between. CDR3 sequence reads: CASSSPRGSSNQPQHF. DNA for the CDR3: TGTGCCAGCAGTTCTCCCAGGGGTAGTAGCAATCAGCCCCAGCATTTT. The full variable domain, rest sourced from reference TRBV28 and TRBJ1-5, is DVKVTQSSRYLVKRTGEKVFLECVQDMDHENMFWYRQDPGLGLRLIYFSYDVKMKEKGDIPEGYSVSREKKERFSLILESASTNQTSMYLCASSSPRGSSNQPQHFGDGTRLSIL.

This chain links TRBV7-2 with TRBJ2-7; TRBD2 matches 11 bases. Trimming cost V 4 bases and J 1 base; bases outside gene matches: 9. Germline V CDR1 and CDR2: SGHTA, FQGNSA. This CDR3 has 17 amino acids. The chain's CDR3 is CASSYTSGTSGSYEQYF. In DNA, the CDR3 is TGTGCCAGCAGCTATACGTCCGGGACTAGCGGATCCTACGAGCAGTACTTC.

The chain is built from TRBV6-5 and TRBJ1-1, with D perhaps TRBD1 (6 bases). V lost 9 bases and J 3 bases, leaving 17 bases between the germline ends. The CDR3 sequence is 14 residues long. Germline CDR1 MNHEY, CDR2 SVGAGI. CDR3 protein: CASYREWSDTEAFF. The CDR3 DNA is TGTGCCAGTTACAGGGAGTGGTCGGACACTGAAGCTTTCTTT.

The chain carries TRBV5-1 and TRBJ1-5; 8 bases match TRBD1. V was pared by 2 bases and J by 5 bases, with 3 bases of the junction left unmatched. Germline loops: CDR1 SGHRS, CDR2 YFSETQ. The CDR3 runs 14 residues. CDR3 sequence (DNA): TGCGCCAGCAGCTTACAGGGGGGGGATCAGCCCCAGCATTTT. This encodes CASSLQGGDQPQHF.

The chain links TRBV27 to TRBJ1-2; a weak D match, TRBD1 (5 bases). This CDR3 spans 14 amino acids. Trimming removed 4 bases at V and 4 bases at J, with 13 bases between. Per the germline V gene, CDR1 is MNHEY and CDR2 is SMNVEV (reference sequence). The CDR3 DNA reads TGTGCCAGCAGTTCAGCCGGGGGTGGCTATGGCTACACCTTC. Its protein is CASSSAGGGYGYTF.

The J gene is TRBJ2-2, the V gene TRBV30, with a weak D call TRBD2 (6 bases). V lost 5 bases and J 3 bases, leaving 13 bases between the germline ends. The germline V gene encodes CDR1 GTSNPN and CDR2 SVGIG (reference sequence). The CDR3 covers 14 residues. CDR3 nucleotides: TGTGCCTGGGAACGGGACTCCGACACCGGGGAGCTGTTTTTT. Translation: CAWERDSDTGELFF.

The rearrangement links TRBV30 to TRBJ2-5; D remains ambiguous. Trimming removed 3 bases from V and 3 bases from J, with 8 bases in between. The CDR3 is made up of 12 amino acids. Germline V gene data show CDR1 as GTSNPN and CDR2 as SVGIG (reference sequence). As DNA, the CDR3 is TGTGCCTGGAGGAGAACGGAAGAGACCCAGTACTTC. Amino acids: CAWRRTEETQYF.